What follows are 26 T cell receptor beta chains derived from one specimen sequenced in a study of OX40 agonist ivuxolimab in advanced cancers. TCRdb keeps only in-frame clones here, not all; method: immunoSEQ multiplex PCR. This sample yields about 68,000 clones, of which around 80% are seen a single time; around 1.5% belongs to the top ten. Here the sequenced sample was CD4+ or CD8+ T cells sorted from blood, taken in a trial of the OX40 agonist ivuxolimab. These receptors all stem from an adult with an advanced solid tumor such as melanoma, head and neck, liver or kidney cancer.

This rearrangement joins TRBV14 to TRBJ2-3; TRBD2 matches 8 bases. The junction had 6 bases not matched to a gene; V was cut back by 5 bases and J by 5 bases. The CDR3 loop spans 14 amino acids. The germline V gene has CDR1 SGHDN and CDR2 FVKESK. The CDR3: CASSWGLVRDTQYF. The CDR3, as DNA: TGTGCCAGCAGCTGGGGACTAGTGAGAGATACGCAGTATTTT.

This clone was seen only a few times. As DNA, the CDR3 is TGCGCCAGCAGCCCGCGGCGGACTAGCGGCGAAATGTACCAAGAGACCCAGTACTTC. Amino acid sequence: CASSPRRTSGEMYQETQYF. This rearrangement joins TRBV5-1 to TRBJ2-5; 10 bases line up with TRBD2. Germline assignment: CDR1 SGHRS and CDR2 YFSETQ. V shed 4 bases, J shed 0 bases, and the junction held 15 bases outside the gene matches. The length of the CDR3 is 19 residues.

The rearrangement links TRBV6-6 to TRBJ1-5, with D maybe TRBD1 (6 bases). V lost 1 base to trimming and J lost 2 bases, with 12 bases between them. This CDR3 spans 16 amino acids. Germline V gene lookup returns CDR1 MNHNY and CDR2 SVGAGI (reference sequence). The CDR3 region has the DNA TGTGCCAGCAGTTACTTGGGGGGCTGGGGCAATCAGCCCCAGCATTTT. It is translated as CASSYLGGWGNQPQHF.

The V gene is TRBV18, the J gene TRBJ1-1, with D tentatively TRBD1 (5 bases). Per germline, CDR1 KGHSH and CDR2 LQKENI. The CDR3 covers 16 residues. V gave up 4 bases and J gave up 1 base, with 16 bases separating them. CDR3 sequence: CASSQKGRGKNTEAFF. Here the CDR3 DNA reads TGTGCCAGCTCACAAAAGGGGCGAGGAAAGAACACTGAAGCTTTCTTT.

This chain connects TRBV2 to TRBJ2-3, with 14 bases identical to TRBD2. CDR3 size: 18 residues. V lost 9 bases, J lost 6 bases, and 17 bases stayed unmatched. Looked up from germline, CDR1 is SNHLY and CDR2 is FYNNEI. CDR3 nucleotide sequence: TGTGCCAGTCGGAAAAGTTCGGGACTAGCGGGAGTCGGCGATACGCAGTATTTT. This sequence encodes CASRKSSGLAGVGDTQYF.

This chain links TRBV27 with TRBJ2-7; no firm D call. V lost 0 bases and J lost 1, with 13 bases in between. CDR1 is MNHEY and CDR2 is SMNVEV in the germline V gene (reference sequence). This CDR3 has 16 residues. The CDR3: CASSLSGAVESYEQYF. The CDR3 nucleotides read TGTGCCAGCAGTTTATCTGGCGCGGTAGAGTCCTACGAGCAGTACTTC.

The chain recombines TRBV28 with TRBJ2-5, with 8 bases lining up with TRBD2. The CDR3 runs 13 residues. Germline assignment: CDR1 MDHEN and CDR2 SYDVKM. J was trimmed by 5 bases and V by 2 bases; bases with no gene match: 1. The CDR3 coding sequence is TGTGCCAGCAGTTTACTAGCGGGTGAGACCCAGTACTTC. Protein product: CASSLLAGETQYF.

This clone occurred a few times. As DNA, the CDR3 is TGTGCCAGCAACCAACAGGGAAGCTCCTACGAGCAGTACTTC. Amino acids: CASNQQGSSYEQYF. V usage is TRBV7-9 and J usage is TRBJ2-7; D is perhaps TRBD1 (6 bases). V was cut by 7 bases and J by 0 bases, with 13 bases left in between. CDR1 and CDR2 (germline): SEHNR, FQNEAQ (reference sequence). The CDR3 totals 14 residues.

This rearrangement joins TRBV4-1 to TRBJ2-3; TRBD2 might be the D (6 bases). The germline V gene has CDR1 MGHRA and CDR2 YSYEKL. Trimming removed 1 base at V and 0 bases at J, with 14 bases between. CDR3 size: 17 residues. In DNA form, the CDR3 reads TGCGCCAGCAGCCAAGCCGCCGCGGGGTCTAGCACAGATACGCAGTATTTT. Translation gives CASSQAAAGSSTDTQYF.

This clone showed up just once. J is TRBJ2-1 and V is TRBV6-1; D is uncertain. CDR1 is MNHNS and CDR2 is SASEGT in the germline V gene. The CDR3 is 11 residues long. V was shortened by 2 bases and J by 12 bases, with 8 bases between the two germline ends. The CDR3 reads CASSERGPQFF. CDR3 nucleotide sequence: TGTGCCAGCAGTGAACGAGGTCCGCAGTTCTTC.

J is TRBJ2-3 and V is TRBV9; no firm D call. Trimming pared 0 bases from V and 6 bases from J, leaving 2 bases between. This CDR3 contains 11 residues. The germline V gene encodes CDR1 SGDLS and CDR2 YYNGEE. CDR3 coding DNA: TGTGCCAGCAGCGTAGCGGATACGCAGTATTTT. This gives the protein CASSVADTQYF.

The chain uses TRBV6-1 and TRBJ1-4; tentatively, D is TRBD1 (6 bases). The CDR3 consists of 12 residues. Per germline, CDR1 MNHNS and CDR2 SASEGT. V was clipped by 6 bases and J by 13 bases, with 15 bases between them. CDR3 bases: TGTGCCAGCAGAAAACAGGGAAGTGGACTGTTTTTT. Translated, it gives CASRKQGSGLFF.

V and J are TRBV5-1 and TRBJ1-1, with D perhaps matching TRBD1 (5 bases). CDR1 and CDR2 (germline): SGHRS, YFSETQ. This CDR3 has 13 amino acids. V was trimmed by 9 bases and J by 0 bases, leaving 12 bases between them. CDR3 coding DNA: TGCGCCACCAAGGACACTCTGAACACTGAAGCTTTCTTT. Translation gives CATKDTLNTEAFF.

CDR3 nucleotide sequence: TGTGCCAGCCGGGGACAGGGGAGAGAGACCCAGTACTTC. It specifies CASRGQGRETQYF. The chain links TRBV28 to TRBJ2-5; 10 positions match TRBD1. This CDR3 comprises 13 residues. The germline gives CDR1 MDHEN, CDR2 SYDVKM. The J segment lost 4 bases and the V segment lost 8 bases, leaving 4 bases of the junction unmatched. The variable domain in full, completed from reference TRBV28 and TRBJ2-5, reads DVKVTQSSRYLVKRTGEKVFLECVQDMDHENMFWYRQDPGLGLRLIYFSYDVKMKEKGDIPEGYSVSREKKERFSLILESASTNQTSMYLCASRGQGRETQYFGPGTRLLVL.

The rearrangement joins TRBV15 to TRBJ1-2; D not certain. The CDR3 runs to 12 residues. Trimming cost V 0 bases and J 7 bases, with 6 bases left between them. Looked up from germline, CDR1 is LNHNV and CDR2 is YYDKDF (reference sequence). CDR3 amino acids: CATSRDTSGYTF. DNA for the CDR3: TGTGCCACCAGCAGAGATACTTCTGGCTACACCTTC.

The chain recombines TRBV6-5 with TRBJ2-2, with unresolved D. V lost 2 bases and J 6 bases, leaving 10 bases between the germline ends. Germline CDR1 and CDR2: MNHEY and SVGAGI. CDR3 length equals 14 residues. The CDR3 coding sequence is TGTGCCAGCAGTTACGAGCGAGGATCCGGGGAGCTGTTTTTT. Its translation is CASSYERGSGELFF.

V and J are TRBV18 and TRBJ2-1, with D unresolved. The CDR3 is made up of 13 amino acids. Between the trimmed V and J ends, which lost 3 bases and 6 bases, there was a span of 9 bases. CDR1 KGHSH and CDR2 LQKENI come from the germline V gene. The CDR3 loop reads CASSPDLVNEQFF. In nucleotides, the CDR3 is TGTGCCAGCTCACCCGATTTGGTCAATGAGCAGTTCTTC.

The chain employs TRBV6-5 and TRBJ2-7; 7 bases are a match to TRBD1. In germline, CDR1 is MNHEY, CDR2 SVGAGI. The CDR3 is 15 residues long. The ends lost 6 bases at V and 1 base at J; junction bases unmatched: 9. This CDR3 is CASRHYAQGSYEQYF. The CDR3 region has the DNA TGTGCCAGCAGGCACTACGCACAGGGGTCCTACGAGCAGTACTTC.

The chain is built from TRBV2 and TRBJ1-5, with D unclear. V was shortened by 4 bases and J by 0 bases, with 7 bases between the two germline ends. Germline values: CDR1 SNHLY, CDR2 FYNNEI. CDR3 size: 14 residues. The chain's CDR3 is CASSAGHSNQPQHF. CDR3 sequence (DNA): TGTGCCAGCAGTGCCGGGCATAGCAATCAGCCCCAGCATTTT.

In DNA form, the CDR3 reads TGTGCCAGCAGCTTGGCGGGGGGAATGGGCACTGAAGCTTTCTTT. It yields the protein CASSLAGGMGTEAFF. The chain uses TRBV5-6 and TRBJ1-1; D is possibly TRBD1 (5 bases). V was cut by 0 bases and J by 4 bases, with 13 bases left in between. The germline V gene has CDR1 SGHDT and CDR2 YYEEEE. The CDR3 contains 15 residues.

CDR3 region: CASSWREGEQYF. CDR3 coding DNA: TGTGCCAGTAGTTGGCGAGAGGGCGAGCAGTACTTC. This chain uses TRBV19 with TRBJ2-7; tentative D call: TRBD2 (5 bases). The V end was cut by 5 bases, the J end by 6 bases, with 11 bases between. CDR1 and CDR2 from the germline V gene are LNHDA and SQIVND (reference sequence). The CDR3 runs to 12 residues. Together with reference TRBV19 and TRBJ2-7, the CDR3 gives the full variable domain: DGGITQSPKYLFRKEGQNVTLSCEQNLNHDAMYWYRQDPGQGLRLIYYSQIVNDFQKGDIAEGYSVSREKKESFPLTVTSAQKNPTAFYLCASSWREGEQYFGPGTRLTVT.

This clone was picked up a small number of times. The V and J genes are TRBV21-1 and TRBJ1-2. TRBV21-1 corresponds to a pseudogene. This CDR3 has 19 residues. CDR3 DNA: TGTGCCAGCAGCAAAGTAGGCTCCACTCACTTAGAGCTCCCAAATGGCTACACCTTC. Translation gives CASSKVGSTHLELPNGYTF.

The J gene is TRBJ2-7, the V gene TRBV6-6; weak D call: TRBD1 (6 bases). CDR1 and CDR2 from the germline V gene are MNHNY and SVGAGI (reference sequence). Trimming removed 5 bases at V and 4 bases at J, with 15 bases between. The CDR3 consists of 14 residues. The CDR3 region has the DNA TGTGCCAGCAGTAGGGGCAGGGGAAGGTACGAGCAGTACTTC. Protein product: CASSRGRGRYEQYF.

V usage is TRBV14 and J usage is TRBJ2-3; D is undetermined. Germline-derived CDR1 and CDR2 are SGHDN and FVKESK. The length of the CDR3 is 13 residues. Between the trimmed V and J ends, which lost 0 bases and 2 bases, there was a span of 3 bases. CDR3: CASSQEYTDTQYF. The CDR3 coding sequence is TGTGCCAGCAGCCAAGAGTACACAGATACGCAGTATTTT.

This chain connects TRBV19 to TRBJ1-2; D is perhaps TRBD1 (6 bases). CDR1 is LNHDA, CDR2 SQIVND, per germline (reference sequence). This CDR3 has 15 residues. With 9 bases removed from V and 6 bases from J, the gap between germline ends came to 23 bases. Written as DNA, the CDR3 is TGTGCCAGCCGATCGGAGGGGGGGCGAAGGAATGGCTACACCTTC. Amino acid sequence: CASRSEGGRRNGYTF.

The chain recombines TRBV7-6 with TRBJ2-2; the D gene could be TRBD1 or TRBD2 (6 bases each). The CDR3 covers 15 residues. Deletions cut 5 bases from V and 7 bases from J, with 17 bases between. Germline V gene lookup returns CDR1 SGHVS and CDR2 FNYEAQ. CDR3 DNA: TGTGCCAGCAGCCGTGACGGGGGCTTGGTCGGGGAGCTGTTTTTT. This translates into CASSRDGGLVGELFF.